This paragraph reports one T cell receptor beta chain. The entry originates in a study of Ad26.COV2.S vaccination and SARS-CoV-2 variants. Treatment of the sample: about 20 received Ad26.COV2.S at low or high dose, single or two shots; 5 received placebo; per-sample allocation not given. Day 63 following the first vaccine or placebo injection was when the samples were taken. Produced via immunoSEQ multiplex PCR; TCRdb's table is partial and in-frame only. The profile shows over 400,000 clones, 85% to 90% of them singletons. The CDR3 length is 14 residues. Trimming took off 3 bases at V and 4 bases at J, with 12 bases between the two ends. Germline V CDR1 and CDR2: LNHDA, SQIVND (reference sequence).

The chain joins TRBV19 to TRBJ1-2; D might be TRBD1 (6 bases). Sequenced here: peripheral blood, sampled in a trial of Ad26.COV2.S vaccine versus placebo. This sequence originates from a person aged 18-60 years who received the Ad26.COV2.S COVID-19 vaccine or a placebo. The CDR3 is CASSMGARGYGYTF. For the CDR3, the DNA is TGTGCCAGTAGTATGGGGGCGCGGGGCTATGGCTACACCTTC.